These 27 T cell receptor beta chains share one sample of origin, sequenced in a study of T-cell reconstitution after alpha-beta-depleted transplantation in children. The TCRbeta library was prepared with unique molecular identifiers. MiXCR, applied by TCRdb to the PCR reads, yields one record per CDR3 protein. The sample has hundreds of thousands of distinct CDR3 sequences; around a third are singletons. Sequencing used PBMCs from the stem cell graft donor, obtained from the stem cell graft. The receptor source for this set is a human donor who donated a stem cell graft to a child with aplastic anemia.

This chain connects TRBV29-1 to TRBJ1-2; 12 bases fit TRBD1. This CDR3 is built from 13 residues. The junction had 5 bases not matched to a gene; V was cut back by 5 bases and J by 7 bases. Germline-derived CDR1 and CDR2 are SQVTM and ANQGSEA. The CDR3 coding sequence is TGCAGCGTTCGGGACAGGGGGCGAGGTGGCTACACCTTC. Encoded protein: CSVRDRGRGGYTF.

The genes are TRBV6-1 and TRBJ2-2; D possibly corresponds to TRBD2 (5 bases). Germline values: CDR1 MNHNS, CDR2 SASEGT. This CDR3 has 16 amino acids. Trimming stripped 8 bases from V and 6 bases from J, with 22 bases between. In DNA form, the CDR3 reads TGTGCCAGCTCTCTAGAATCTCTCCCGAGGGCCGGGGAGCTGTTTTTT. It encodes CASSLESLPRAGELFF.

This clonotype was seen just once. CDR3 loop: CATLPGGGGYNEQFF. CDR3 bases: TGTGCCACCCTTCCGGGGGGAGGCGGGTACAATGAGCAGTTCTTC. J is TRBJ2-1 and V is TRBV24-1, with TRBD2 matching 7 bases. The CDR3 contains 15 residues. The V segment lost 9 bases and the J segment 4 bases; nucleotides outside the gene matches: 11. The germline gives CDR1 KGHDR, CDR2 SFDVKD.

This clonotype was found a few times. V gene TRBV18 combines with J gene TRBJ1-1; D gene unclear. Per the germline V gene, CDR1 is KGHSH and CDR2 is LQKENI. V lost 6 bases, J lost 4 bases, and 9 bases lay in between. This CDR3 has 12 residues. CDR3 bases: TGTGCCAGCTCCCCCAGTGCCACTGAAGCTTTCTTT. It translates to CASSPSATEAFF. The whole variable domain, filled in from reference TRBV18 and TRBJ1-1, reads NAGVMQNPRHLVRRRGQEARLRCSPMKGHSHVYWYRQLPEEGLKFMVYLQKENIIDESGMPKERFSAEFPKEGPSILRIQQVVRGDSAAYFCASSPSATEAFFGQGTRLTVV.

The chain recombines TRBV6-2 or TRBV6-3 with TRBJ1-5; maybe TRBD1 (6 bases). Germline V lookup: CDR1 MNHEY, CDR2 SVGEGT. This CDR3 has 15 amino acids. Trimming shortened V by 2 bases and J by 4 bases, and 12 bases separated the two germline ends. CDR3 DNA: TGTGCCAGCAGTTACGCCGACAGGAGAAATCAGCCCCAGCATTTT. Protein product: CASSYADRRNQPQHF.

This clonotype occurred a few times. The J gene is TRBJ2-7, the V gene TRBV29-1, with 9 bases lining up with TRBD1. With V trimmed by 5 bases and J by 4 bases, 3 bases remained unmatched. Germline CDR1 reads SQVTM; CDR2 reads ANQGSEA. This CDR3 has 12 residues. CDR3 sequence: CSVRDRAYEQYF. CDR3 in DNA: TGCAGCGTTAGGGACAGGGCGTACGAGCAGTACTTC.

This chain uses TRBV20-1 with TRBJ2-5, with D perhaps matching TRBD2 (5 bases). The CDR3 is 16 amino acids. Per the germline V gene, CDR1 is DFQATT and CDR2 is SNEGSKA (reference sequence). Trimming removed 1 base from V and 2 bases from J, with 17 bases in between. DNA of the CDR3: TGCAGTGCTAGAGTTCGGGGAAGGCCCTCTCAAGAGACCCAGTACTTC. It specifies CSARVRGRPSQETQYF.

The chain couples TRBV19 to TRBJ1-1; perhaps TRBD1 as D (5 bases). The CDR3 consists of 16 residues. The V and J ends lost 5 bases and 0 bases respectively, with 16 bases between them. Germline CDR1 reads LNHDA; CDR2 reads SQIVND (reference sequence). This CDR3 is CASSPQSGTVNTEAFF. As DNA, the CDR3 is TGTGCCAGTAGTCCACAGTCAGGGACGGTGAACACTGAAGCTTTCTTT.

The chain is built from TRBV5-6 and TRBJ1-4, with 7 bases aligning to TRBD1. The CDR3 runs 14 residues. CDR1 SGHDT and CDR2 YYEEEE come from the germline V gene. The junction had 10 bases not matched to a gene; V was cut back by 7 bases and J by 7 bases. In DNA, the CDR3 is TGTGCCAGCCACAAGACAGGGCGCGGTGAAAAACTGTTTTTT. It translates to CASHKTGRGEKLFF.

The V gene is TRBV20-1, the J gene TRBJ1-5; D is possibly TRBD1 (5 bases). CDR1 is DFQATT, CDR2 SNEGSKA, per germline (reference sequence). V was pared by 3 bases and J by 4 bases, with 16 bases between. There are 15 residues in the CDR3. The chain's CDR3 is CSASPGRRENQPQHF. The CDR3 nucleotides read TGCAGTGCTAGCCCGGGACGGAGGGAGAATCAGCCCCAGCATTTT.

The V and J genes are TRBV7-8 and TRBJ2-2; 7 bases agree with TRBD2. Per germline, CDR1 SGHVS and CDR2 FQNEAQ. The CDR3 runs 15 residues. J lost 4 bases, V lost 6 bases, and 8 bases had no gene match. In nucleotides, the CDR3 is TGTGCCAGCAGTCAAATGGGAGGGTTCACCGGGGAGCTGTTTTTT. This sequence encodes CASSQMGGFTGELFF.

This chain links TRBV5-4 with TRBJ2-3; 12 nucleotides align to TRBD2. CDR3 length: 18 amino acids. J was trimmed by 3 bases and V by 4 bases; bases with no gene match: 12. From germline, CDR1 is SGHNT and CDR2 YYREEE (reference sequence). The CDR3 is CASSGELAGGPHTDTQYF. The CDR3 nucleotides read TGTGCCAGCAGCGGCGAACTAGCGGGAGGACCTCATACAGATACGCAGTATTTT.

This clonotype was recorded a few times. The chain uses TRBV29-1 and TRBJ2-1; TRBD1 agrees at 11 bases. CDR3 size: 14 residues. The V gene end was trimmed by 6 bases and the J gene end by 6 bases; junction bases not matched to a gene: 7. Germline V gene sequence: CDR1 SQVTM, CDR2 ANQGSEA. The CDR3 DNA reads as TGCAGCGTCGTCCCGGGACAGGGGGGCAATGAGCAGTTCTTC. Protein product: CSVVPGQGGNEQFF.

The chain couples TRBV12-3 or TRBV12-4 to TRBJ1-5; D may be TRBD1 (6 bases). The CDR3 spans 15 residues. V lost 5 bases and J lost 0, with 11 bases in between. CDR3 amino acids: CASSPRDTSNQPQHF. The CDR3 DNA sequence: TGTGCCAGCAGTCCCAGGGACACTAGCAATCAGCCCCAGCATTTT.

The chain couples TRBV24-1 to TRBJ2-3; D is unresolved. CDR3 length: 16 amino acids. V dropped 1 base and J dropped 4 bases, with 14 bases sitting between them. CDR1 KGHDR and CDR2 SFDVKD come from the germline V gene. The CDR3, as DNA: TGTGCCACCAGTGATTTATGGCAGGAAACCGCAGATACGCAGTATTTT. Its protein product is CATSDLWQETADTQYF.

This clonotype was counted only a few times. The chain carries TRBV20-1 and TRBJ2-3; tentative D call: TRBD1 (5 bases). Trimming shortened V by 3 bases and J by 2 bases, and 21 bases separated the two germline ends. This CDR3 has 17 amino acids. Per germline, CDR1 DFQATT and CDR2 SNEGSKA (reference sequence). DNA for the CDR3: TGCAGTGCTAGGGTAGTGGCCCAGGGAACTGTCACAGATACGCAGTATTTT. Translating it yields CSARVVAQGTVTDTQYF.

The chain carries TRBV27 and TRBJ2-1, with D tentatively TRBD1 (5 bases). The CDR3 extends over 12 amino acids. Germline V gives CDR1 MNHEY, CDR2 SMNVEV (reference sequence). The ends were cut back, 7 bases at V and 8 bases at J, with 12 bases in the middle. CDR3 bases: TGTGCCAGCACAAGGGGTGGCGATGAGCAGTTCTTC. Amino acids: CASTRGGDEQFF.

The V and J genes are TRBV28 and TRBJ2-1; 7 bases are a match to TRBD2. The CDR3 runs 15 residues. The V and J ends lost 5 bases and 9 bases, in that order; junction bases with no gene match: 13. The germline V gene has CDR1 MDHEN and CDR2 SYDVKM. The DNA of the CDR3 is TGTGCCAGCAGTCCAGAGCGGGAAAGGATTGGTGAGCAGTTCTTC. Amino acid sequence: CASSPERERIGEQFF. Supplemented by reference TRBV28 and TRBJ2-1, the full variable domain reads DVKVTQSSRYLVKRTGEKVFLECVQDMDHENMFWYRQDPGLGLRLIYFSYDVKMKEKGDIPEGYSVSREKKERFSLILESASTNQTSMYLCASSPERERIGEQFFGPGTRLTVL.

The sample holds many counts of this clonotype. The J gene is TRBJ1-2, the V gene TRBV4-2; perhaps TRBD1 as D (5 bases). This CDR3 is 15 amino acids long. CDR1 and CDR2 (germline): LGHNA, YNFKEQ. Trimming removed 2 bases at V and 5 bases at J, with 15 bases between. CDR3 nucleotides: TGTGCCAGCAGCCAACAATCCCAGGGTGGTTATGGCTACACCTTC. Translated, it gives CASSQQSQGGYGYTF.

There are a few counts of this clonotype. The chain couples TRBV6-2 or TRBV6-3 to TRBJ2-1; D not resolved. The V end lost 6 bases, the J end lost 7 bases, and 16 bases lay between the germline ends. The length of the CDR3 is 14 residues. Germline V lookup: CDR1 MNHEY, CDR2 SVGEGT. The CDR3 region is CASSPIAVTNEQFF. Here the CDR3 DNA reads TGTGCCAGCAGCCCGATAGCCGTAACGAATGAGCAGTTCTTC.

This clonotype was found a few times. V gene TRBV9 combines with J gene TRBJ2-1; D possibly matches TRBD1 or TRBD2 (5 bases each). Trimming removed 4 bases from V and 10 bases from J, with 9 bases in between. Germline V gene data show CDR1 as SGDLS and CDR2 as YYNGEE. The CDR3 is made up of 11 amino acids. The chain's CDR3 is CASSTGTEQFF. In DNA, the CDR3 is TGTGCCAGCAGCACCGGGACGGAGCAGTTCTTC.

This clonotype has a count of ten or more. The J gene is TRBJ1-2, the V gene TRBV29-1; 8 nucleotides align to TRBD1. Trimming at V came to 4 bases and at J to 3 bases, leaving 4 bases not matched to a gene. The germline gives CDR1 SQVTM, CDR2 ANQGSEA. This CDR3 region has 13 residues. The CDR3 nucleotides are TGCAGCGTTGGACAGGGGTTCGACTATGGCTACACCTTC. It translates to CSVGQGFDYGYTF.

CDR3 sequence reads: CASSFGQYSYEQYF. The CDR3 DNA is TGTGCCAGCAGTTTCGGCCAGTACTCCTACGAGCAGTACTTC. The chain joins TRBV12-3 or TRBV12-4 to TRBJ2-7; no clear D gene. This CDR3 is built from 14 residues. V was pared by 3 bases and J by 0 bases, with 9 bases between.

This clonotype turned up a few times. V gene TRBV15 combines with J gene TRBJ2-1; the D gene is possibly TRBD2 (5 bases). Germline CDR1 is LNHNV and CDR2 is YYDKDF (reference sequence). CDR3 length equals 15 residues. Trimming took 1 base from V and 10 from J, leaving 17 bases between them. The CDR3 sequence is CATSRGGSVLVEQFF. CDR3 sequence (DNA): TGTGCCACCAGCAGAGGAGGGTCCGTTTTAGTGGAGCAGTTCTTC. Full variable domain (missing parts from reference TRBV15 and TRBJ2-1): DAMVIQNPRYQVTQFGKPVTLSCSQTLNHNVMYWYQQKSSQAPKLLFHYYDKDFNNEADTPDNFQSRRPNTSFCFLDIRSPGLGDTAMYLCATSRGGSVLVEQFFGPGTRLTVL.

There are a few counts of this clonotype. The gene calls are TRBV27 and TRBJ1-1; D unresolved. CDR1 and CDR2 from the germline V gene are MNHEY and SMNVEV (reference sequence). CDR3 length: 14 residues. Trimming took 1 base from V and 1 from J, leaving 7 bases between them. The CDR3 spells CASSLLDKNTEAFF. The CDR3 nucleotides read TGTGCCAGCAGTTTATTAGACAAGAACACTGAAGCTTTCTTT.

The chain is built from TRBV13 and TRBJ2-7, with D perhaps TRBD2 (5 bases). Germline CDR1 reads PRHDT; CDR2 reads FYEKMQ (reference sequence). This CDR3 has 14 amino acids. Deletions cut 5 bases from V and 7 bases from J, with 18 bases between. In DNA, the CDR3 is TGTGCCAGCAGCCCTCGAGCGGCCCTATGGGAGCAGTACGTC. It yields the protein CASSPRAALWEQYV.

The sample holds a few counts of this clonotype. The chain joins TRBV27 to TRBJ2-6, with D hard to call. V shed 3 bases and J shed 0 bases, with 12 bases lying between them. The CDR3 loop spans 17 amino acids. Per germline, CDR1 MNHEY and CDR2 SMNVEV (reference sequence). Here the CDR3 DNA reads TGTGCCAGCAGTTTGACACCTACTCGCTCTGGGGCCAACGTCCTGACTTTC. This sequence encodes CASSLTPTRSGANVLTF.